The sequence of this T cell receptor beta chain was determined in a study of T cells in Graves' hyperthyroidism and ophthalmopathy. Study-wide results and limits: Among clonotypes expanded in thyroid above 0.001, most were also found in blood.

The CDR3 extends over 13 amino acids. Germline loops: CDR1 SGHRS, CDR2 YFSETQ. Between the trimmed V and J ends, which lost 0 bases and 4 bases, there was a span of 7 bases. This clonotype was counted ten times or more. Its antigen is not known. Amplified TCR beta CDR3 regions derived from RNA transcripts. The TCR CDR3 was amplified in a first-round RT-PCR using the HTBI primer set. TCRdb analysed the multiplex PCR reads with MiXCR anew, one entry per CDR3 protein. The sample has about 300,000 distinct CDR3 sequences; roughly 20% are singletons. Clinical Activity Scores of at least 3, NOSPECS grades of at least 4 and durations under 3 months characterized ophthalmopathy patients. Exclusions: uncontrolled infection, other autoimmune disease, pregnancy, lactation. Diagnoses used clinical symptoms, serum thyroxine and TRAb, thyroid ultrasound and orbital computed tomography.

The sample consisted of blood. The receptor's source is a middle-aged man with Graves' ophthalmopathy. The rearrangement links TRBV5-1 to TRBJ1-1, with D perhaps matching TRBD1 (5 bases). For the CDR3, the DNA is TGCGCCAGCAGCTTGGCAGGGCTCACTGAAGCTTTCTTT. This gives the protein CASSLAGLTEAFF.